This T cell receptor (beta chain) was observed in a study of blood T cell repertoires in COVID-19. Overall study context: Collection of acute and convalescent COVID-19 samples took place in the United States, Italy and Spain. PBMCs, B-cell-depleted T cells, or T cells were the source of the cDNA or gDNA that made up the material.

Trimming took 7 bases from V and 9 from J, leaving 15 bases between them. CDR1 LNHDA and CDR2 SQIVND come from the germline V gene (reference sequence). The CDR3 runs 12 residues. The assay was immunoSEQ multiplex PCR, and TCRdb's table has in-frame clones only and misses some. This sample has tens of thousands of clones, with approximately 80% found just once. The sequenced sample was peripheral blood. The gene calls are TRBV19 and TRBJ1-2; possible D gene TRBD1, 5 bases. The receptor was isolated from a human donor in a cohort sampled during active COVID-19. CDR3 protein: CASNEGQGSYTF. For the CDR3, the DNA is TGTGCCAGTAATGAAGGGCAGGGAAGCTACACCTTC.